This T cell receptor beta chain was profiled in a study of blood T cell repertoires in COVID-19. For the study at large: The analysed material was cDNA or gDNA that came from T cells, B-cell-depleted T cells, or PBMCs.

Seattle researchers signed up patients amid active infection and tracked them longitudinally. Measured with immunoSEQ multiplex PCR; TCRdb has only the in-frame clones, and not every one. The sample contains some 56,000 clones, 82% of which appear only once. The source material was peripheral blood. The clonotype comes from an older man with COVID-19, enrolled during active disease.

CDR3 DNA: TGTGCCAGCAGCCCACACCCAGGGGGCATGACTGAAGCTTTCTTT. Protein sequence: CASSPHPGGMTEAFF. The J gene is TRBJ1-1, the V gene TRBV11-2; TRBD1 agrees at 8 bases. Trimming at V came to 5 bases and at J to 5 bases, leaving 10 bases not matched to a gene. The germline V gene encodes CDR1 SGHAT and CDR2 FQNNGV. The CDR3 has 15 amino acids.